Below, one T cell receptor (beta chain) is given with its context. Its antigen is not known. The sample carries other DNA sequences with the same CDR3. This sample is part of a study of OX40 agonist ivuxolimab in advanced cancers. Study at large: Previous treatment with anti-PD-1, anti-PD-L1 or anti-CTLA-4 therapy was allowed; 35% to 50% had received some.

The method was immunoSEQ multiplex PCR; TCRdb's version includes in-frame clones alone and lacks a portion of them. The sample carries some 95,000 clones, around 82% recorded once. Between the trimmed V and J ends, which lost 1 base and 0 bases, there was a span of 3 bases. Germline CDR1 reads SGHTA; CDR2 reads FQGNSA. The CDR3 sequence is 13 residues long. Study conclusions and caveats: Mean expanded clone counts were higher in CD8+ than CD4+ T cells.

The chain couples TRBV7-2 to TRBJ2-5; D ambiguous. This TCR was recovered from an adult with an advanced solid tumor such as melanoma, head and neck, liver or kidney cancer. Sequenced material: CD4+ or CD8+ T cells sorted from blood, taken in a trial of the OX40 agonist ivuxolimab. The CDR3 protein is CASSLENQETQYF. The CDR3 DNA is TGTGCCAGCAGCTTAGAAAACCAAGAGACCCAGTACTTC.